The present TCR beta chain was sequenced within a study of T cell responses to AZD1222 COVID-19 vaccine. Using immunoSEQ multiplex PCR, the repertoire was profiled, and TCRdb retains in-frame clones only, with some absent. The sample holds about 150,000 clones, approximately 92% seen once. The length of the CDR3 is 16 residues. V dropped 11 bases and J dropped 1; count of bases not matched to a gene: 14. Per germline, CDR1 LNHDA and CDR2 SQIVND (reference sequence). The receptor was isolated from an adult who received the AZD1222 COVID-19 vaccine. The source material was peripheral blood, sampled 28 days after the second AZD1222 dose. V and J are TRBV19 and TRBJ1-1, with 9 bases that match TRBD1. DNA for the CDR3: TGTGCCGATAACGCCGTAACAGGGGGCAGGAACACTGAAGCTTTCTTT. Translated, it gives CADNAVTGGRNTEAFF.